One and the same sample provided the 24 T cell receptor beta chains below, sequenced in a study of blood T cell repertoires in COVID-19. Only in-frame clones appear in the TCRdb table, and some are missing; sequencing was by immunoSEQ multiplex PCR. The sample has some 130,000 clones, 84% seen once; the top ten hold roughly 45%. The sample was peripheral blood. The receptors stem from a human donor in a cohort sampled during active COVID-19.

This clone was seen a single time. The V gene is TRBV30, the J gene TRBJ1-1, with D possibly matching TRBD1 (5 bases). CDR3 length: 15 residues. V was pared by 0 bases and J by 10 bases, with 21 bases between. CDR1 is GTSNPN and CDR2 is SVGIG in the germline V gene (reference sequence). The CDR3 loop is CAWSVKGLTEWGAFF. The CDR3 DNA sequence: TGTGCCTGGAGTGTAAAGGGACTTACCGAATGGGGAGCTTTCTTT.

This clone turned up a few times. V is TRBV7-2 and J is TRBJ2-2; 7 bases align to TRBD1. Unmatched junction bases numbered 3, after V lost 5 bases and J lost 0 bases. The CDR3 is 15 amino acids. The V gene's germline CDR1 is SGHTA and CDR2 FQGNSA. The CDR3 protein is CASSLGTANTGELFF. CDR3 DNA sequence: TGTGCCAGCAGCCTAGGGACAGCGAACACCGGGGAGCTGTTTTTT.

The chain uses TRBV27 and TRBJ1-2, with TRBD1 matching 9 bases. The CDR3 extends over 16 amino acids. Unmatched junction bases numbered 10, after V lost 6 bases and J lost 2 bases. CDR1 is MNHEY and CDR2 is SMNVEV in the germline V gene (reference sequence). This chain's CDR3 is CASRPRWGQGNYGYTF. The CDR3 coding sequence is TGTGCCAGCAGACCCCGTTGGGGACAGGGAAACTATGGCTACACCTTC.

In nucleotides, the CDR3 is TGCGCCAGCAGCCCAGGGACAGGAGGCAACTATGGCTACACCTTC. It translates to CASSPGTGGNYGYTF. The rearrangement uses TRBV5-1 and TRBJ1-2; 8 nucleotides line up with TRBD1. The CDR3 spans 15 residues. CDR1 and CDR2 from the germline V gene are SGHRS and YFSETQ. Germline trimming cut 4 bases from V and 2 bases from J; bases unmatched to any gene: 7.

This clone was seen a few times. The chain combines TRBV7-6 with TRBJ1-2; perhaps TRBD1 as D (6 bases). With 4 bases removed from V and 4 bases from J, the gap between germline ends came to 13 bases. From germline, CDR1 is SGHVS and CDR2 FNYEAQ. The CDR3 is made up of 14 amino acids. The DNA for the CDR3 is TGTGCCAGCAGCTCAGGGGCTTCTGGCTATGGCTACACCTTC. Residues: CASSSGASGYGYTF.

The chain combines TRBV13 with TRBJ2-3; the D gene is possibly TRBD2 (5 bases). The CDR3 is 14 amino acids. V was clipped by 4 bases and J by 2 bases, with 10 bases between them. Germline lookup yields CDR1 PRHDT and CDR2 FYEKMQ (reference sequence). CDR3 nucleotides: TGTGCCAGCAGCTCCAGCGGATACACAGATACGCAGTATTTT. Protein: CASSSSGYTDTQYF. Using reference TRBV13 and TRBJ2-3 for the parts outside the CDR3, the full variable domain is AAGVIQSPRHLIKEKRETATLKCYPIPRHDTVYWYQQGPGQDPQFLISFYEKMQSDKGSIPDRFSAQQFSDYHSELNMSSLELGDSALYFCASSSSGYTDTQYFGPGTRLTVL.

The chain uses TRBV11-3 and TRBJ2-3; D possibly corresponds to TRBD2 (6 bases). Trimming stripped 3 bases from V and 5 bases from J, with 18 bases between. Germline V gives CDR1 SGHNT, CDR2 YENEEA. CDR3 length: 16 amino acids. The CDR3 sequence: CASSFGSRLVEDTQYF. CDR3 bases: TGTGCCAGCAGCTTCGGTTCGAGACTAGTCGAAGATACGCAGTATTTT.

The gene calls are TRBV7-9 and TRBJ1-3; no clear D gene. Deletions cut 1 base from V and 2 bases from J, with 12 bases between. CDR1 is SEHNR, CDR2 FQNEAQ, per germline (reference sequence). This CDR3 has 16 residues. The CDR3 region has the DNA TGTGCCAGCAGCTTAGGGTTCTGGCAGGCTGGAAACACCATATATTTT. Encoded protein: CASSLGFWQAGNTIYF. Full variable domain (rest looked up from reference TRBV7-9 and TRBJ1-3): DTGVSQNPRHKITKRGQNVTFRCDPISEHNRLYWYRQTLGQGPEFLTYFQNEAQLEKSRLLSDRFSAERPKGSFSTLEIQRTEQGDSAMYLCASSLGFWQAGNTIYFGEGSWLTVV.

The chain recombines TRBV7-9 with TRBJ2-1; the match to TRBD2 covers 7 bases. In germline, CDR1 is SEHNR, CDR2 FQNEAQ (reference sequence). J gave up 4 bases and V 2 bases, and 5 bases lay outside the gene matches. The CDR3 totals 15 residues. The CDR3 DNA follows: TGTGCCAGCAGCTTAACCAGCGGGAAGTACAATGAGCAGTTCTTC. It translates to CASSLTSGKYNEQFF. Based on the CDR3 plus reference TRBV7-9 and TRBJ2-1, the full variable domain is DTGVSQNPRHKITKRGQNVTFRCDPISEHNRLYWYRQTLGQGPEFLTYFQNEAQLEKSRLLSDRFSAERPKGSFSTLEIQRTEQGDSAMYLCASSLTSGKYNEQFFGPGTRLTVL.

The chain uses TRBV15 and TRBJ2-5, with TRBD1 matching 10 bases. Per germline, CDR1 LNHNV and CDR2 YYDKDF (reference sequence). The CDR3 contains 18 residues. With 1 base clipped from V and 1 base from J, the junction kept 9 bases outside the gene matches. CDR3 bases: TGTGCCACCAGCAGAGGGGTCCCGGGACAGGGGTCCCAAGAGACCCAGTACTTC. Translating gives CATSRGVPGQGSQETQYF.

V is TRBV2 and J is TRBJ2-2; no firm D call. V was pared by 6 bases and J by 1 base, with 12 bases between. This CDR3 has 15 residues. Germline lookup yields CDR1 SNHLY and CDR2 FYNNEI. CDR3 in DNA: TGTGCCAGCAGATCGGCGACTTGGAACACCGGGGAGCTGTTTTTT. It codes for CASRSATWNTGELFF.

CDR3 bases: TGTGCCAGCAGTGAATTGGCGGGGGGGGGTGAGCAGTTCTTC. Its protein product is CASSELAGGGEQFF. V and J are TRBV6-1 and TRBJ2-1, with TRBD2 identical over 9 bases. CDR1 is MNHNS and CDR2 is SASEGT in the germline V gene. The junction had 5 bases not matched to a gene; V was cut back by 2 bases and J by 9 bases. CDR3 length: 14 amino acids.

V is TRBV9 and J is TRBJ2-1; TRBD2 aligns across 10 bases. The CDR3 extends over 15 amino acids. Unmatched junction bases numbered 4, after V lost 4 bases and J lost 3 bases. Looked up from germline, CDR1 is SGDLS and CDR2 is YYNGEE. The CDR3 coding sequence is TGTGCCAGCAGCATTAGCGGGGGGCTCTACAATGAGCAGTTCTTC. Its protein is CASSISGGLYNEQFF. Full variable domain (remainder filled in from reference TRBV9 and TRBJ2-1): DSGVTQTPKHLITATGQRVTLRCSPRSGDLSVYWYQQSLDQGLQFLIQYYNGEERAKGNILERFSAQQFPDLHSELNLSSLELGDSALYFCASSISGGLYNEQFFGPGTRLTVL.

The chain employs TRBV7-8 and TRBJ1-2; D is uncertain. The CDR3 contains 12 residues. Trimming took off 4 bases at V and 5 bases at J, with 8 bases between the two ends. Germline values: CDR1 SGHVS, CDR2 FQNEAQ. CDR3 sequence: CASSSDTYGYTF. The CDR3 region has the DNA TGTGCCAGCAGCTCAGACACATATGGCTACACCTTC.

The chain joins TRBV3-1 (or the pseudogene TRBV3-2) to TRBJ2-7, with 12 bases fitting TRBD1. The germline V gene has CDR1 LGHDT and CDR2 YNNKEL (reference sequence). The CDR3 covers 17 residues. V dropped 1 base and J dropped 2; count of bases not matched to a gene: 6. The CDR3 region is CASSQVPGQGAPYEQYF. The CDR3 DNA reads TGTGCCAGCAGCCAAGTCCCGGGACAGGGGGCCCCCTACGAGCAGTACTTC.

A few counts support this clone. V usage is TRBV5-1 and J usage is TRBJ1-6, with TRBD1 identical over 10 bases. V shed 6 bases and J 7 bases; nucleotides not matched to a gene: 4. Germline CDR1 reads SGHRS; CDR2 reads YFSETQ. This CDR3 spans 14 amino acids. As DNA, the CDR3 is TGCGCCAGCACTATGGACAGGGGGAATTCACCCCTCCACTTT. Protein: CASTMDRGNSPLHF.

The genes are TRBV7-3 and TRBJ2-1; 8 bases align to TRBD1. Germline V gene sequence: CDR1 SGHTA, CDR2 FQGTGA. V gave up 5 bases and J gave up 0 bases; unmatched junction bases: 6. The CDR3 is 16 residues long. For the CDR3, the DNA is TGTGCCAGCAGCACGACAGGGGCCGGCTCCTACAATGAGCAGTTCTTC. It codes for CASSTTGAGSYNEQFF.

This chain uses TRBV6-5 with TRBJ1-5; TRBD1 agrees at 9 bases. CDR3 size: 15 residues. J was trimmed by 5 bases and V by 7 bases; bases with no gene match: 9. Germline loops: CDR1 MNHEY, CDR2 SVGAGI. CDR3: CASTLSGQGYQPQHF. For the CDR3, the DNA is TGTGCCAGCACCCTGTCAGGACAGGGGTATCAGCCCCAGCATTTT.

The chain employs TRBV9 and TRBJ1-4; 9 positions agree with TRBD1. This CDR3 is 14 amino acids long. CDR1 and CDR2 from the germline V gene are SGDLS and YYNGEE. With V trimmed by 3 bases and J by 5 bases, 2 bases remained unmatched. CDR3 sequence: CASSGGTGNEKLFF. CDR3 DNA: TGTGCCAGCAGCGGAGGGACAGGGAATGAAAAACTGTTTTTT.

The gene calls are TRBV19 and TRBJ2-3; D may be TRBD2 (7 bases). The CDR3 is 15 residues long. Germline-derived CDR1 and CDR2 are LNHDA and SQIVND (reference sequence). Trimming shortened V by 6 bases and J by 1 base, and 14 bases separated the two germline ends. CDR3 nucleotide sequence: TGTGCCAGTAGACTAGGGGGGGCGCGCACAGATACGCAGTATTTT. It codes for CASRLGGARTDTQYF. The full variable domain, its missing parts supplied by reference TRBV19 and TRBJ2-3, is DGGITQSPKYLFRKEGQNVTLSCEQNLNHDAMYWYRQDPGQGLRLIYYSQIVNDFQKGDIAEGYSVSREKKESFPLTVTSAQKNPTAFYLCASRLGGARTDTQYFGPGTRLTVL.

The rearrangement links TRBV7-9 to TRBJ2-1; the match to TRBD2 covers 7 bases. The CDR3 sequence is 15 residues long. V lost 5 bases, J lost 4 bases, and 8 bases stayed unmatched. The germline V gene has CDR1 SEHNR and CDR2 FQNEAQ (reference sequence). The CDR3 protein is CASSARGDPYNEQFF. As DNA, the CDR3 is TGTGCCAGCAGCGCCCGGGGGGATCCTTACAATGAGCAGTTCTTC.

The chain is built from TRBV28 and TRBJ1-2; 8 bases line up with TRBD1. Germline V gene lookup returns CDR1 MDHEN and CDR2 SYDVKM. The CDR3 covers 15 residues. With 4 bases clipped from V and 4 bases from J, the junction kept 8 bases outside the gene matches. The CDR3 here is CASSYGQGGVYGYTF. The CDR3 DNA reads as TGTGCCAGCAGTTACGGACAGGGAGGGGTCTATGGCTACACCTTC.

The CDR3 spells CASSFATANEKLFF. In DNA form, the CDR3 reads TGCGCCAGCAGCTTTGCTACAGCTAATGAAAAACTGTTTTTT. The rearrangement links TRBV5-1 to TRBJ1-4, with D hard to call. CDR3 length: 14 amino acids. The V end was cut by 2 bases, the J end by 3 bases, with 8 bases between. Germline V lookup: CDR1 SGHRS, CDR2 YFSETQ.

The gene calls are TRBV5-1 and TRBJ1-4; the match to TRBD1 covers 7 bases. Per germline, CDR1 SGHRS and CDR2 YFSETQ. This CDR3 has 12 residues. V trimming: 4 bases; J trimming: 15 bases; junction bases outside the gene matches: 9. The CDR3: CASSIDRAPVFF. The CDR3 DNA reads TGCGCCAGCAGCATCGACAGGGCCCCGGTGTTTTTT. The full variable domain, rest sourced from reference TRBV5-1 and TRBJ1-4, is KAGVTQTPRYLIKTRGQQVTLSCSPISGHRSVSWYQQTPGQGLQFLFEYFSETQRNKGNFPGRFSGRQFSNSRSEMNVSTLELGDSALYLCASSIDRAPVFFGSGTQLSVL.